This TCR beta chain is drawn from a study of T cells after yellow fever vaccination. TCRdb redid the calling of the 5' RACE reads with MiXCR, one entry per CDR3 protein. The sample consists of around 360,000 distinct CDR3 sequences, around a tenth of them appearing once. The CDR3 loop spans 14 amino acids. Germline V gene data show CDR1 as SGHRS and CDR2 as YFSETQ. V lost 3 bases to trimming and J lost 3 bases; unmatched junction nucleotides: 2. This clonotype has just a few counts. The origin of this receptor is a man younger than 30 who received the YFV17D yellow fever vaccine. V usage is TRBV5-1 and J usage is TRBJ1-3, with 8 bases aligning to TRBD1. The material sequenced was PBMCs, taken on the day of the first yellow fever vaccination. CDR3 coding DNA: TGCGCCAGCAGCTCAGGGGGCAATGGAAACACCATATATTTT. It codes for CASSSGGNGNTIYF.